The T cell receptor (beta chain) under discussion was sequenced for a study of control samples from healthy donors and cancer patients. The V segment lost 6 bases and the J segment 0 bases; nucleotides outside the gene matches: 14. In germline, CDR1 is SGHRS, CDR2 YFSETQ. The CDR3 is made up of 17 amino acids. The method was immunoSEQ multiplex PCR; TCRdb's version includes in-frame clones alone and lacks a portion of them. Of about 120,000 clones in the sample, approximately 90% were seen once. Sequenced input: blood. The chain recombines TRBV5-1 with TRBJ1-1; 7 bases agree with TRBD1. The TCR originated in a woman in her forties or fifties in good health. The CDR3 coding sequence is TGCGCCAGCACCCCGCTAATTAGAACAGGGGTGAACACTGAAGCTTTCTTT. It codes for CASTPLIRTGVNTEAFF.